The 28 T cell receptor beta chains listed next were all sequenced from one sample in a study of vaccination effects on CD4 cells after COVID-19 (dated by TCRdb to 2021 to 2024). Library preparation was by the immunoSEQ multiplex PCR assay. Not all clones reach the TCRdb copy of this immuneACCESS table, which keeps in-frame sequences only. Checked studies attribute under half of the gap to unresolved V genes and leave the rest unexplained. Counted in this sample were roughly 45,000 clones; around 75% of them appeared once. In total, the top ten clones hold less than 30% of the sample. These TCRs are of unknown antigen specificity. The ViraFEST assay stimulated PBMC with viral peptide pools and then used TCR sequencing to identify antigen-specific CD4+ T cell clonotypes by expansion. After around 11 days of culture, CD4+ T cells were isolated with the EasySep CD4+ T cell isolation kit. Convalescent patients had PCR-confirmed SARS-CoV-2 infection between March and December 2020, before Alpha, Beta and Delta variants emerged in the United States.

The input for sequencing was CD4+ T cells from PBMCs cultured with a peptide pool, taken before COVID-19 vaccination. All receptors come from a human donor who had a prior SARS-CoV-2 infection.

The V gene is TRBV7-8, the J gene TRBJ2-7, with TRBD2 matching over 13 bases. Per the germline V gene, CDR1 is SGHVS and CDR2 is FQNEAQ. This CDR3 spans 16 amino acids. The V gene end was trimmed by 6 bases and the J gene end by 3 bases; junction bases not matched to a gene: 8. CDR3: CASRDRLAGGFYEQYF. The DNA of the CDR3 is TGTGCCAGCAGAGATAGACTAGCGGGGGGTTTCTACGAGCAGTACTTC.

This rearrangement joins TRBV9 to TRBJ2-7; 8 bases align to TRBD2. J was trimmed by 2 bases and V by 5 bases; bases with no gene match: 9. This CDR3 has 15 amino acids. Germline V gives CDR1 SGDLS, CDR2 YYNGEE. The CDR3 protein is CASSELAGLAYEQYF. The CDR3, as DNA: TGTGCCAGCAGTGAGTTAGCGGGACTTGCCTACGAGCAGTACTTC.

The V and J genes are TRBV11-3 and TRBJ2-5; 11 bases match TRBD1. The V segment lost 4 bases and the J segment 4 bases; nucleotides outside the gene matches: 5. Germline V lookup: CDR1 SGHNT, CDR2 YENEEA. The CDR3 length is 15 residues. The CDR3 nucleotides are TGTGCCAGCAGCTCCGGACAGGGGGCGGGAGAGACCCAGTACTTC. It encodes CASSSGQGAGETQYF.

This chain uses TRBV18 with TRBJ2-1; D remains unclear. The CDR3 is 17 amino acids. Germline values: CDR1 KGHSH, CDR2 LQKENI. V lost 0 bases, J lost 3 bases, and 15 bases lay in between. CDR3 sequence: CASSPPLANYNYNEQFF. The CDR3 DNA follows: TGTGCCAGCTCACCACCGCTTGCGAACTATAACTACAATGAGCAGTTCTTC.

The gene calls are TRBV6-1 and TRBJ2-7; no clear D. CDR3 length: 12 residues. CDR1 is MNHNS and CDR2 is SASEGT in the germline V gene. Between the trimmed V and J ends, which lost 2 bases and 6 bases, there was a span of 8 bases. Here the CDR3 reads CASSEFFVEQYF. CDR3 sequence (DNA): TGTGCCAGCAGTGAATTTTTCGTCGAGCAGTACTTC.

This clone has a handful of counts. The rearrangement uses TRBV19 and TRBJ1-6; D not resolved. This CDR3 has 18 amino acids. V was clipped by 3 bases and J by 0 bases, with 15 bases between them. The germline V gene encodes CDR1 LNHDA and CDR2 SQIVND (reference sequence). The CDR3 sequence: CASSISGGLGSYNSPLHF. DNA for the CDR3: TGTGCCAGTAGTATCAGTGGTGGCCTGGGCTCCTATAATTCACCCCTCCACTTT.

The gene calls are TRBV30 and TRBJ1-2, with D uncertain. Germline values: CDR1 GTSNPN, CDR2 SVGIG (reference sequence). This CDR3 comprises 12 residues. With 2 bases removed from V and 5 bases from J, the gap between germline ends came to 9 bases. The DNA of the CDR3 is TGTGCCTGGAGTTATTCCATATATGGCTACACCTTC. Translating it yields CAWSYSIYGYTF.

The chain recombines TRBV3-1 (or the pseudogene TRBV3-2) with TRBJ2-3, with 9 bases that match TRBD2. The CDR3 sequence is 16 residues long. After removal of 2 bases from V and 3 bases from J, the junction contained 6 bases not matched to a gene. Germline CDR1 reads LGHDT; CDR2 reads YNNKEL (reference sequence). The DNA for the CDR3 is TGTGCCAGCAGCCAACTAGCGGGGAAAGGAACAGATACGCAGTATTTT. This translates into CASSQLAGKGTDTQYF.

V gene TRBV6-5 combines with J gene TRBJ2-3; no reliable D call. Looked up from germline, CDR1 is MNHEY and CDR2 is SVGAGI. This CDR3 has 16 residues. Trimming left V 0 bases short and J 4 bases short, with 14 bases between. The CDR3 region has the DNA TGTGCCAGCAGTTACTCGTTAGTAACATCCCCAGATACGCAGTATTTT. Its translation: CASSYSLVTSPDTQYF.

CDR3 amino acids: CATSEGGGGYEQYF. CDR3 in DNA: TGTGCCACCAGTGAAGGCGGCGGAGGCTACGAGCAGTACTTC. The chain couples TRBV24-1 to TRBJ2-7; weak D call: TRBD2 (5 bases). Trimming left V 4 bases short and J 3 bases short, with 12 bases between. The CDR3 spans 14 residues. Looked up from germline, CDR1 is KGHDR and CDR2 is SFDVKD.

V gene TRBV6-1 combines with J gene TRBJ1-1; 12 bases align to TRBD1. The CDR3 sequence is 19 residues long. The germline V gene has CDR1 MNHNS and CDR2 SASEGT. Trimming took 2 bases from V and 1 from J; bases not matched to a gene: 11. The CDR3 region is CASSEQIGTGGRRNTEAFF. The CDR3 bases are TGTGCCAGCAGTGAACAAATTGGGACAGGGGGCCGTCGGAACACTGAAGCTTTCTTT.

This clone was observed a few times. CDR3 DNA: TGTGCCAGCAGCCGACGGGAGCGCGACTACACCTTC. Encoded protein: CASSRRERDYTF. The chain combines TRBV5-8 with TRBJ1-2, with D unresolved. CDR3 size: 12 residues. V was cut by 4 bases and J by 10 bases, with 14 bases left in between. Per the germline V gene, CDR1 is SGHTS and CDR2 is YDEGEE.

The V call is TRBV11-2, the J call TRBJ2-7, with unresolved D. V lost 1 base and J 1 base, leaving 14 bases between the germline ends. Germline V CDR1 and CDR2: SGHAT, FQNNGV. CDR3 length: 16 amino acids. The chain's CDR3 is CASSLVPRPESYEQYF. The CDR3 bases are TGTGCCAGCAGCTTAGTGCCCCGGCCAGAATCCTACGAGCAGTACTTC.

The rearrangement joins TRBV7-6 to TRBJ2-7, with TRBD2 identical over 7 bases. J lost 5 bases, V lost 2 bases, and 3 bases had no gene match. The CDR3 covers 13 residues. The germline gives CDR1 SGHVS, CDR2 FNYEAQ. The CDR3 bases are TGTGCCAGCAGCTTAAAGGCGGGGGACGAGCAGTACTTC. This codes for CASSLKAGDEQYF.

The chain carries TRBV29-1 and TRBJ2-2, with D unclear. The germline V gene has CDR1 SQVTM and CDR2 ANQGSEA. The CDR3 covers 14 residues. V lost 4 bases to trimming and J lost 7 bases, with 16 bases between them. The CDR3: CSVGGTDRFGELFF. The CDR3 DNA follows: TGCAGCGTTGGGGGAACGGATAGGTTCGGGGAGCTGTTTTTT.

The sample holds a few counts of this clone. This chain connects TRBV13 to TRBJ1-2; no clear D. The germline V gene has CDR1 PRHDT and CDR2 FYEKMQ (reference sequence). The V end lost 1 base, the J end lost 14 bases, and 20 bases lay between the germline ends. The CDR3 extends over 14 amino acids. The CDR3 loop reads CASSLVQTPGYQTF. Here the CDR3 DNA reads TGTGCCAGCAGCTTAGTACAGACCCCCGGATATCAGACCTTC.

This chain connects TRBV4-1 to TRBJ2-3, with D maybe TRBD2 (7 bases). The CDR3 contains 15 residues. The V and J ends lost 0 bases and 8 bases respectively, with 15 bases between them. The germline V gene has CDR1 MGHRA and CDR2 YSYEKL. CDR3 DNA sequence: TGCGCCAGCAGCCAAGAGGGGGGGCCGACTTTTACGCAGTATTTT. Encoded protein: CASSQEGGPTFTQYF.

V gene TRBV7-9 combines with J gene TRBJ1-2; TRBD1 is a possible D gene (5 bases). V was cut by 5 bases and J by 8 bases, with 18 bases left in between. This CDR3 is built from 14 residues. Looked up from germline, CDR1 is SEHNR and CDR2 is FQNEAQ (reference sequence). The DNA for the CDR3 is TGTGCCAGCAGCCCCATCGGGGGAGCACAAGGCTACACCTTC. Amino acid sequence: CASSPIGGAQGYTF.

The chain carries TRBV2 and TRBJ1-5; 7 bases match TRBD1. The J segment lost 6 bases and the V segment lost 9 bases, leaving 11 bases of the junction unmatched. CDR3 length: 14 residues. Germline CDR1 is SNHLY and CDR2 is FYNNEI. CDR3: CASTLDRAGQPQHF. CDR3 in DNA: TGTGCCAGTACACTCGACAGGGCGGGTCAGCCCCAGCATTTT.

This sequence joins TRBV19 and TRBJ1-1; TRBD1 agrees at 7 bases. V lost 5 bases, J lost 7 bases, and 16 bases stayed unmatched. Germline V gene sequence: CDR1 LNHDA, CDR2 SQIVND (reference sequence). The CDR3 covers 16 residues. CDR3: CASSPSGVLRQGEAFF. The DNA of the CDR3 is TGTGCCAGTAGTCCAAGCGGGGTTTTGCGACAGGGTGAAGCTTTCTTT.

The chain couples TRBV20-1 to TRBJ2-1; D perhaps matches TRBD2 (6 bases). The germline V and J ends were trimmed by 3 bases and 10 bases, with 22 bases remaining between them. The germline CDR1 and CDR2 sequences are DFQATT and SNEGSKA (reference sequence). CDR3 length: 15 residues. The CDR3 DNA sequence: TGCAGTGCTAGTCATTCCCACCTACCGGGGGAGGAGCAGTTCTTC. This translates into CSASHSHLPGEEQFF.

The chain employs TRBV18 and TRBJ2-1; TRBD1 is a possible D gene (5 bases). Germline V CDR1 and CDR2: KGHSH, LQKENI. The CDR3 extends over 14 amino acids. V was trimmed by 2 bases and J by 7 bases, leaving 12 bases between them. Here the CDR3 DNA reads TGTGCCAGCTCACCATATCGCTCAGGGAATGAGCAGTTCTTC. This gives the protein CASSPYRSGNEQFF.

V is TRBV30 and J is TRBJ1-2; TRBD1 is a possible D gene (5 bases). Germline assignment: CDR1 GTSNPN and CDR2 SVGIG (reference sequence). The CDR3 consists of 11 residues. Trimming shortened V by 5 bases and J by 10 bases, and 14 bases separated the two germline ends. Here the CDR3 reads CAWARDGDYTF. The DNA for the CDR3 is TGTGCCTGGGCCCGGGACGGGGACTACACCTTC.

The genes are TRBV5-1 and TRBJ2-2; D call uncertain. The germline gives CDR1 SGHRS, CDR2 YFSETQ. The CDR3 is 14 amino acids. V lost 5 bases to trimming and J lost 0 bases, with 8 bases between them. CDR3 DNA: TGCGCCAGCAGTCCGACCGCGAACACCGGGGAGCTGTTTTTT. Protein product: CASSPTANTGELFF.

The rearrangement joins TRBV9 to TRBJ2-7; D is unresolved. The CDR3 is made up of 16 amino acids. CDR1 and CDR2 (germline): SGDLS, YYNGEE. Deletions cut 4 bases from V and 0 bases from J, with 17 bases between. CDR3 region: CASSSTDGRASYEQYF. The CDR3 region has the DNA TGTGCCAGCAGCTCAACGGACGGTAGAGCCTCCTACGAGCAGTACTTC.

This chain connects TRBV7-8 to TRBJ1-1; tentative D call: TRBD1 (6 bases). The CDR3 is 15 residues long. The ends were cut back, 1 base at V and 5 bases at J, with 14 bases in the middle. Germline loops: CDR1 SGHVS, CDR2 FQNEAQ. CDR3 sequence reads: CASSLEAGAGTEAFF. The CDR3 bases are TGTGCCAGCAGCTTAGAAGCAGGGGCCGGGACTGAAGCTTTCTTT.

The chain is built from TRBV6-1 and TRBJ2-7, with TRBD1 matching over 8 bases. The CDR3 has 15 residues. The germline V gene encodes CDR1 MNHNS and CDR2 SASEGT. J was trimmed by 2 bases and V by 1 base; bases with no gene match: 4. CDR3 bases: TGTGCCAGCAGTGAAGAAGCAGGGGGCCCCTACGAGCAGTACTTC. Translating gives CASSEEAGGPYEQYF.

This clone turned up a few times. The chain recombines TRBV2 with TRBJ1-1, with D maybe TRBD1 (6 bases). Germline CDR1 reads SNHLY; CDR2 reads FYNNEI. Trimming cost V 4 bases and J 5 bases, with 11 bases left between them. The CDR3 loop spans 13 amino acids. CDR3 nucleotide sequence: TGTGCCAGCAGTGCCGACAGGTGGACTGAAGCTTTCTTT. It specifies CASSADRWTEAFF.